The clone carrying this T cell receptor beta chain was found once. Its matching antigen is unknown. The CDR3 extends over 14 amino acids. Trimming shortened V by 3 bases and J by 8 bases, and 17 bases separated the two germline ends. Germline assignment: CDR1 SGHDT and CDR2 YYEEEE. The data were obtained in a study of T-cell reconstitution after alpha-beta-depleted transplantation in children. It was with unique molecular identifiers that the TCRbeta library was prepared. TCRdb passed the PCR reads through MiXCR, listing each CDR3 protein once. The profile shows more than 75,000 distinct CDR3 sequences, less than 25% of them singletons. Findings and caveats of the study: T cells produced anew were the main source of T-cell counts and diversity one year after transplant.

The sequenced sample was PBMCs, obtained before TCRalphabeta/CD19-depleted stem cell transplant. The source of this sequence is a boy aged 2 to 10 with acute lymphoblastic leukemia, due to receive a stem cell transplant. The V call is TRBV5-6, the J call TRBJ1-2, with no clear D. CDR3 sequence: CASSSSSDVWGYTF. The CDR3 nucleotides read TGTGCCAGCAGCTCTTCCTCCGACGTTTGGGGCTACACCTTC.